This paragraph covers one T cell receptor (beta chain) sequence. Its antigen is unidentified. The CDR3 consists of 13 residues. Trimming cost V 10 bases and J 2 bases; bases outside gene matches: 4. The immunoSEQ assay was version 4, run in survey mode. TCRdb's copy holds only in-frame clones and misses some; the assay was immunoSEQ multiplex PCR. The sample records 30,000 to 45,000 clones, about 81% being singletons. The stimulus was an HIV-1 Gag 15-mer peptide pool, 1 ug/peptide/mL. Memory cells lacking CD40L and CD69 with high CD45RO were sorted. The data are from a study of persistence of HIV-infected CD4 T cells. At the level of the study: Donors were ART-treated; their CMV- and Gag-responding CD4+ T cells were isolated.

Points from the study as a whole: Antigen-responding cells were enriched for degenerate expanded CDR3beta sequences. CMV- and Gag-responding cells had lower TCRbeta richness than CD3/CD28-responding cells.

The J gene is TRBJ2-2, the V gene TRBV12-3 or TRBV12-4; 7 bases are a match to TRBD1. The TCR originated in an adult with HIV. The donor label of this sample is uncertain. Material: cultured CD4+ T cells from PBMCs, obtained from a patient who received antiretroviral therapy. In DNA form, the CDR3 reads TGTGCCACTGGGACAGTAAACACCGGGGAGCTGTTTTTT. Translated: CATGTVNTGELFF.